The clone carrying this T cell receptor beta chain was detected ten times or more. Antigen unknown. TCRdb re-derived calls from the 5' RACE reads in MiXCR, one entry per CDR3 protein. The sample has approximately 30,000 distinct CDR3 sequences; approximately 12% are singletons. Described time point: technical triplicate 2. About a million sorted CD4+ or CD8+ T cells made each library. This specimen comes from a study of neurological immune-mediated disorders. Overall study results and limits: The expanded clones of different subjects shared no CDR3 amino acid sequences (suggesting private repertoires in all groups).

Trimming removed 6 bases at V and 0 bases at J, with 15 bases between. The CDR3 covers 16 residues. The V gene is TRBV12-3 or TRBV12-4, the J gene TRBJ1-3; possibly TRBD1 for D (6 bases). The receptor comes from a female donor with HTLV-1-associated myelopathy (HAM/TSP). The specimen sequenced was CD4+ T cells from blood. The CDR3, as DNA: TGTGCCAGCAGACCAACAGGGTTGAGCTCTGGAAACACCATATATTTT. This encodes CASRPTGLSSGNTIYF.